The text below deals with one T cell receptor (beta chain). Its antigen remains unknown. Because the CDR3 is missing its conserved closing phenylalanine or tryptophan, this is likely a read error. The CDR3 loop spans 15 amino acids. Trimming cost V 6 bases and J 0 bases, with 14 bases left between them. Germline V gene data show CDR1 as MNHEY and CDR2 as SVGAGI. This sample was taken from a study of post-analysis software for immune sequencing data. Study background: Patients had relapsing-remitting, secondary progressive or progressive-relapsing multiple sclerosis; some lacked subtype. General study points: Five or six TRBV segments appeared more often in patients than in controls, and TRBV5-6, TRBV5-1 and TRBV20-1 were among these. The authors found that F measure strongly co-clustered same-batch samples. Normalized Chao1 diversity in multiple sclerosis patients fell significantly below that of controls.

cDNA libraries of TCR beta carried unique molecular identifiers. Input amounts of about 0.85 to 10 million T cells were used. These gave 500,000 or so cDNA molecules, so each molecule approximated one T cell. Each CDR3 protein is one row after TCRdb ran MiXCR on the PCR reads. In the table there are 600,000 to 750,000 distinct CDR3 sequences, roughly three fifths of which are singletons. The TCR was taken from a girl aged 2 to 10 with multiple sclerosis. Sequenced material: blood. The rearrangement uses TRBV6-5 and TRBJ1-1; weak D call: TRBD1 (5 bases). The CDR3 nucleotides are TGTGCCAGCAGGCAATCCAGGGTTTTGAACACTGAAGCTTTCTTG. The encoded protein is CASRQSRVLNTEAFL.